The 7 T cell receptor beta chains in this list originate from one sample, sequenced in a study of circulating CD8 cells and anti-PD-1 response in melanoma. Live CD3+CD8+TCRalphabeta+ cells were sorted into four subsets by PD-1 and/or TIGIT. TCR libraries were prepared from about 15 ng of total RNA with the QIAseq Immune Repertoire TCR panel. TCRdb reprocessed the reads with MiXCR, giving one entry per CDR3 protein. The sample consists of some 960 distinct CDR3 sequences, 4% to 6% of them appearing once. The sequencing used CD8+ T cells from PBMCs, collected at baseline or after one month of anti-PD-1 therapy (not recorded which). The receptor source for this set is a human donor with melanoma.

In this sample, this clonotype is medium-sized. This chain joins TRBV12-3 or TRBV12-4 and TRBJ2-2, with D uncertain. V was clipped by 5 bases and J by 4 bases, with 11 bases between them. CDR3 size: 14 residues. The CDR3, as DNA: TGTGCCAGCAGTCCGTCGGACCCCACCGGGGAGCTGTTTTTT. Protein product: CASSPSDPTGELFF.

This clonotype was recorded a few times. The chain has TRBV9 and TRBJ1-1; 9 positions agree with TRBD1. J gave up 3 bases and V 4 bases, and 4 bases lay outside the gene matches. Germline values: CDR1 SGDLS, CDR2 YYNGEE. The CDR3 extends over 14 amino acids. Written as DNA, the CDR3 is TGTGCCAGCAGCACCTGGGACAGGGACACTGAAGCTTTCTTT. Translated: CASSTWDRDTEAFF.

Sample share makes this clonotype large. This CDR3 reads CASSQADRAGGQYF. The CDR3 nucleotides are TGCGCCAGCAGCCAAGCGGACAGGGCCGGAGGGCAGTACTTC. V and J are TRBV4-1 and TRBJ2-7; 8 bases match TRBD1. The CDR3 totals 14 residues. Germline CDR1 MGHRA, CDR2 YSYEKL. V gave up 1 base and J gave up 9 bases; unmatched junction bases: 8.

By share, this clonotype ranks as large (0.1 to 1%). The V and J genes are TRBV2 and TRBJ2-2, with TRBD2 identical over 9 bases. The germline CDR1 and CDR2 sequences are SNHLY and FYNNEI. The CDR3 is 16 residues long. The ends lost 7 bases at V and 2 bases at J; junction bases unmatched: 8. CDR3 DNA sequence: TGTGCCAGCATGGTCCAAGCGGGGGGTAACACCGGGGAGCTGTTTTTT. Amino acid sequence: CASMVQAGGNTGELFF.

By sample fraction, this clonotype is medium-sized. V gene TRBV29-1 combines with J gene TRBJ2-7; tentatively, D is TRBD2 (7 bases). V was pared by 6 bases and J by 7 bases, with 22 bases between. In germline, CDR1 is SQVTM, CDR2 ANQGSEA. The CDR3 length is 14 residues. The CDR3 protein is CSVKPGGPAGEQYF. The CDR3 region has the DNA TGCAGCGTCAAGCCCGGGGGGCCCGCCGGAGAGCAGTACTTC.

This rearrangement joins TRBV19 to TRBJ2-7, with TRBD2 matching 8 bases. The CDR3 contains 15 residues. From germline, CDR1 is LNHDA and CDR2 SQIVND (reference sequence). J gave up 3 bases and V 7 bases, and 11 bases lay outside the gene matches. The CDR3, as DNA: TGTGCCAGTACCTATAGCAGCGGGGGCCTCTACGAGCAGTACTTC. Translation gives CASTYSSGGLYEQYF.

By proportion, this clonotype is large. The chain is built from TRBV28 and TRBJ1-1; possible D gene TRBD1, 5 bases. The V end was cut by 6 bases, the J end by 4 bases, with 9 bases between. CDR3 size: 12 residues. CDR1 and CDR2 from the germline V gene are MDHEN and SYDVKM. CDR3 loop: CASRHGATEAFF. The CDR3 nucleotides read TGTGCCAGCAGACACGGGGCCACTGAAGCTTTCTTT.